This T cell receptor (beta chain) originates from a study of shared clonotypes between healthy human individuals. Naive CD8 isolation took CD45RO-negative cells positively selected for CCR7 and excluded terminally differentiated effector memory CD45RA+ cells. Healthy HIV-negative adults with no recent acute infections or vaccinations were recruited as donors. In the source study's methods: Filtering differed since immunoSEQ provided only junctions, with no quality scores. Measured with immunoSEQ multiplex PCR; TCRdb has only the in-frame clones, and not every one. That table gives V, J and clone size, and the DNA gave D and trimming. The data show about 2 million clones, approximately 94% seen once. The CDR3 covers 19 residues. Germline V lookup: CDR1 SEHNR, CDR2 FQNEAQ (reference sequence). Losses at the gene ends were 6 bases for V and 0 bases for J; bases not matched to a gene: 12.

The receptor's source is a man between 18 and 29 years old in good health. Source material: naive CD8+ T cells sorted from blood. J is TRBJ2-1 and V is TRBV7-9; 12 nucleotides line up with TRBD2. CDR3 nucleotide sequence: TGTGCCAGCAGTCCGCGGCTAGCGGGGGGGAAAAGCTCCTACAATGAGCAGTTCTTC. Translation: CASSPRLAGGKSSYNEQFF.